This TCR beta chain was profiled in a study of spatial heterogeneity in lung cancer. About the research overall: More beta-chain than alpha-chain sequences were consistently detected. Tumor-region counts of TCR transcripts tracked strongly with a T cell module score from matched bulk RNA-seq.

Study-level points and caveats: Tumoral mutation counts were tracked by counts of expanded intratumoral alpha and beta TCRs.

Trimming took 4 bases from V and 3 from J, leaving 13 bases between them. Germline V gives CDR1 SGHTA, CDR2 FQGNSA. This CDR3 comprises 14 residues. This clonotype is classed as medium-sized. Its cognate antigen is unknown. Time point in this sample: sample taken at primary tumor resection. Donors were under 90 untreated early-stage non-small cell lung cancer patients. Every molecule of TCR cDNA had its own unique molecular identifier. TCRdb re-analysed the 5' RACE reads in MiXCR, keeping a single row per CDR3 protein. The sample comprises 20,000 to 25,000 distinct CDR3 sequences, 2.8% of which are singletons, and 7.7% rests with the top ten.

The rearrangement joins TRBV7-2 to TRBJ2-7; perhaps D is TRBD1 or TRBD2 (5 bases each). The TCR was taken from a male donor with early-stage non-small cell lung cancer. This sample comprised lung tumor tissue, obtained at surgery. The CDR3 protein is CASSSGAGNYEQYF. The DNA of the CDR3 is TGTGCCAGCAGCTCCGGGGCAGGGAACTACGAGCAGTACTTC.